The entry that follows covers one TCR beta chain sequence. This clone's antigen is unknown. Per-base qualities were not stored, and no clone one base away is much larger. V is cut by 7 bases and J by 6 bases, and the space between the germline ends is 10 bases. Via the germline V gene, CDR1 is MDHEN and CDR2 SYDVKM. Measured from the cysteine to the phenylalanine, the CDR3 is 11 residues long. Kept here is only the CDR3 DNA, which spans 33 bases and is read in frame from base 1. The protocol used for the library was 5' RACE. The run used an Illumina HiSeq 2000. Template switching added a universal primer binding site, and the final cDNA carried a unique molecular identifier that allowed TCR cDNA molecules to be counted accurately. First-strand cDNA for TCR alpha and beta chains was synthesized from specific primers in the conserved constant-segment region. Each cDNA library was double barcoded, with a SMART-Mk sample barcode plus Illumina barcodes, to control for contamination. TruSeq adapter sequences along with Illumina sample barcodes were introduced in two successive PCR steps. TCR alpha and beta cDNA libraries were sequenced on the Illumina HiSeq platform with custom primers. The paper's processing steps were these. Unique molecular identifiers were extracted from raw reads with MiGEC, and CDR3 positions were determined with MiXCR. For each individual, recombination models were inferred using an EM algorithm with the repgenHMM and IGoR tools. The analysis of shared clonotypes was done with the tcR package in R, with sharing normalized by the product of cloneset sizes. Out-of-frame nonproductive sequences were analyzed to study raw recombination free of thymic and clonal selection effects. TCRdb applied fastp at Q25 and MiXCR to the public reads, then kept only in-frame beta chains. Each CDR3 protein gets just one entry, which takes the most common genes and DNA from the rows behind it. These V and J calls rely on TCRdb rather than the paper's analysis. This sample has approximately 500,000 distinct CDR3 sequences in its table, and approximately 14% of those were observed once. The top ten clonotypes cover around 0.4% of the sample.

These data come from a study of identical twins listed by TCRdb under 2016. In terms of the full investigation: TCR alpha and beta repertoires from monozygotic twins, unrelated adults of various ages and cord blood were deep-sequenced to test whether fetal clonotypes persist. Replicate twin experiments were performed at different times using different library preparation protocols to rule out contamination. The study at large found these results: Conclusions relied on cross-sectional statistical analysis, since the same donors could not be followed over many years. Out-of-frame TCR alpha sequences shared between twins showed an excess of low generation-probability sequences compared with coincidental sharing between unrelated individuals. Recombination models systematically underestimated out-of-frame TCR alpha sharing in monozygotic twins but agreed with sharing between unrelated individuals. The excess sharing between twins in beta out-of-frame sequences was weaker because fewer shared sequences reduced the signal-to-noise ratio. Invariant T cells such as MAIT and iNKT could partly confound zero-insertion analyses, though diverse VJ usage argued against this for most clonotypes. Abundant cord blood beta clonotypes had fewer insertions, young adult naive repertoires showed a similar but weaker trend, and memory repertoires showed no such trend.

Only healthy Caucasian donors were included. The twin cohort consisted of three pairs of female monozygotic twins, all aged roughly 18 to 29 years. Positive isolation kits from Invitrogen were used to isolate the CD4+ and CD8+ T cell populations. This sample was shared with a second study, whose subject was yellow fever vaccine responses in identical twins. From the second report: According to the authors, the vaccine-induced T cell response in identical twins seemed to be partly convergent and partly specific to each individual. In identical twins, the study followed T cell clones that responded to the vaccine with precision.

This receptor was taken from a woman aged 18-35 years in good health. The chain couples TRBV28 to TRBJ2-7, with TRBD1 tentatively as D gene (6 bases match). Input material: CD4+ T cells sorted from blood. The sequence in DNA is TGTGCCAGCAAGAGGGGGACCGAGCAGTACTTC. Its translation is CASKRGTEQYF.